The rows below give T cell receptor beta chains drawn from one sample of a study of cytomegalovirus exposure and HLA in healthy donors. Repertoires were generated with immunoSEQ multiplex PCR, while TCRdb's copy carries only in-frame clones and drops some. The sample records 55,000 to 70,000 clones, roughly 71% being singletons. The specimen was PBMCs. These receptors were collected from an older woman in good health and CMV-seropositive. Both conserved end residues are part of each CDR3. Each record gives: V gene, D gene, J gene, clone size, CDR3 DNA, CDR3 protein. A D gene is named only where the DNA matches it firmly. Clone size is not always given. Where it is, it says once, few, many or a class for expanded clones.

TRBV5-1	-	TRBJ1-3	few	TGCGCCAGCAGCCCGCAGGCTTTCTCTGGAAACACCATATATTTT	CASSPQAFSGNTIYF
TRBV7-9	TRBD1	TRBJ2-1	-	TGTGCCAGCAACCCGGGACAGGGATTAGGTGAGCAGTTCTTC	CASNPGQGLGEQFF
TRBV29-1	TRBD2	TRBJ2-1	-	TGCAGCGCTGATTCTAGCGGGTCGACGCGGGGGCAGTTCTTC	CSADSSGSTRGQFF
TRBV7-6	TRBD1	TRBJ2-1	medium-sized	TGTGCCAGCAGCTTAACCCGGGACAGGACCTACAATGAGCAGTTCTTC	CASSLTRDRTYNEQFF
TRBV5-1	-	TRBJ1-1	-	TGCGCCAGCACCATAGGGGCTTCGGGGAACACTGAAGCTTTCTTT	CASTIGASGNTEAFF
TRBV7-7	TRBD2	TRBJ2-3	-	TGTGCTAGCAGCCGGGGACTAGCGGGAGCAGGGACAGATACGCAGTATTTT	CASSRGLAGAGTDTQYF
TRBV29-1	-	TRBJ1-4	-	TGCAGTGCTGGAGTCCCAGGGGAAAAACTGTTTTTT	CSAGVPGEKLFF
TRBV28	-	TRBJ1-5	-	TGTGCCAGCAGTTTAAGGGAGAGGTATCAGCCCCAGCATTTT	CASSLRERYQPQHF
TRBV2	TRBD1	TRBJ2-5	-	TGTGCCAGCAGTGGGGGACAGGGAAAGACCCAGTACTTC	CASSGGQGKTQYF
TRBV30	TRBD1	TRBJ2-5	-	TGTGCCTGGAGTGTACCCCGAGGACAGGGGAATAGACAAGAGACCCAGTACTTC	CAWSVPRGQGNRQETQYF
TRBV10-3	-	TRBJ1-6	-	TGTGCCATCAGTGAGTCGAGTCTCCCGCGAGTTAATTCACCCCTCCACTTT	CAISESSLPRVNSPLHF